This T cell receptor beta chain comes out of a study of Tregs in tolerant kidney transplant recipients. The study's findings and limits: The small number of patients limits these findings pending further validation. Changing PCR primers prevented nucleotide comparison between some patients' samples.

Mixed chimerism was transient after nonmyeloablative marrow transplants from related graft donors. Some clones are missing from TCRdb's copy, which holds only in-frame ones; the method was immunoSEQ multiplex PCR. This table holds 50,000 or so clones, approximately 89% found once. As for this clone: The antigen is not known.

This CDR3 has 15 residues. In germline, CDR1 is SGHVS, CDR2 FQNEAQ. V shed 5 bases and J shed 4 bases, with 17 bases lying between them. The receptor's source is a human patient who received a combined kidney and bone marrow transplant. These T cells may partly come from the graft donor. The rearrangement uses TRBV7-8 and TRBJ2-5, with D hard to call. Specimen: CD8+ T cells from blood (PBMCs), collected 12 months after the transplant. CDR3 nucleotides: TGTGCCAGCAGCGTATTATTTAGTACCGGAGAGACCCAGTACTTC. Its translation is CASSVLFSTGETQYF.